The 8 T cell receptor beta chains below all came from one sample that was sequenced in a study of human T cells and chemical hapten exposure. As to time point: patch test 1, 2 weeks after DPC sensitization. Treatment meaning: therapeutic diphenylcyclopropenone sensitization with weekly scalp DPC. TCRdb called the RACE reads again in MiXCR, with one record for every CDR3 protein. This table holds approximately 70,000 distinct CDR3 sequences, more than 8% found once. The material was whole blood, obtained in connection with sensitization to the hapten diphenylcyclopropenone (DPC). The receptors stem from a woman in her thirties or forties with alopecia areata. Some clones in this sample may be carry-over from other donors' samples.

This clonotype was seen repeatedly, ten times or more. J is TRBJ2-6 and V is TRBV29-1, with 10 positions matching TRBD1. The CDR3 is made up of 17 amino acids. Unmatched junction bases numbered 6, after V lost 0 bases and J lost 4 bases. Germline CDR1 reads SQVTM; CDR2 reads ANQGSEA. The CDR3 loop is CSVEDWDRGAGANVLTF. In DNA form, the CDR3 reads TGCAGCGTTGAAGATTGGGACAGGGGAGCAGGGGCCAACGTCCTGACTTTC.

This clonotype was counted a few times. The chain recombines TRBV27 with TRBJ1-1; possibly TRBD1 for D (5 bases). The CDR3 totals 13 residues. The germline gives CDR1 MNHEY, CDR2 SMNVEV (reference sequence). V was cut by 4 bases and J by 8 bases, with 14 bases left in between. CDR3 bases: TGTGCCAGCAGTTCCCGGGGCGTCAGAGAAGCTTTCTTT. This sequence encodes CASSSRGVREAFF.

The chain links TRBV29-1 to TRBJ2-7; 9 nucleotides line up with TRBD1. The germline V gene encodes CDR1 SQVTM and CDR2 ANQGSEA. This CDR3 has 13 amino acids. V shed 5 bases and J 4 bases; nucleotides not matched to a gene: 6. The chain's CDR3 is CSVRSGTGYEQYF. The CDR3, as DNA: TGCAGCGTTCGTTCCGGGACAGGGTACGAGCAGTACTTC.

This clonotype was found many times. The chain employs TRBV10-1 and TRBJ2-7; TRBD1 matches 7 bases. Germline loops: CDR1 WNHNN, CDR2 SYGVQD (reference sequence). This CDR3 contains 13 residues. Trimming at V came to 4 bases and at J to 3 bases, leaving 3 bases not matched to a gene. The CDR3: CASSGQGRYEQYF. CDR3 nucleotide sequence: TGCGCCAGCAGTGGACAGGGCCGCTACGAGCAGTACTTC.

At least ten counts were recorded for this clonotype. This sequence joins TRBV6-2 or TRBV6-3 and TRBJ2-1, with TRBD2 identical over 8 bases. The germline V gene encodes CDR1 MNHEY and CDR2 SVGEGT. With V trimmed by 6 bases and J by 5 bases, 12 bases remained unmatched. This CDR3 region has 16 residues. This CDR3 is CASSPVEGRGDNEQFF. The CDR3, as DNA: TGTGCCAGCAGCCCCGTAGAGGGGCGGGGGGACAATGAGCAGTTCTTC.

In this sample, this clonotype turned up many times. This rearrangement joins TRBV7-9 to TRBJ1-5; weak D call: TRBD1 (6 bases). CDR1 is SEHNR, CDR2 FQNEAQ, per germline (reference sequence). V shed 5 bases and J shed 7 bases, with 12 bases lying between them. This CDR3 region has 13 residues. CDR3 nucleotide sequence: TGTGCCAGCAGCCGCGCAGGGGCCCAGCCCCAGCATTTT. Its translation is CASSRAGAQPQHF.

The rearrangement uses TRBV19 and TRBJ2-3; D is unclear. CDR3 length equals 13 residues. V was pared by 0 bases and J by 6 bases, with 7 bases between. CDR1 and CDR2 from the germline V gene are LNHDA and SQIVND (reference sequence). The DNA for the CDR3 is TGTGCCAGTAGTATAGAGCCTACGGATACGCAGTATTTT. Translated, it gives CASSIEPTDTQYF.

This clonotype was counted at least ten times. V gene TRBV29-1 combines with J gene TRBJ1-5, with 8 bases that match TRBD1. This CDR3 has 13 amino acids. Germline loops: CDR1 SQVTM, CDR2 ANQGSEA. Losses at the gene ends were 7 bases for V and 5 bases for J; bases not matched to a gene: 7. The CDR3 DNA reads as TGCAGCGCCGAGACAGGGGCTGATCAGCCCCAGCATTTT. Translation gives CSAETGADQPQHF. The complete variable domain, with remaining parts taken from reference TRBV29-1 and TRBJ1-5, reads SAVISQKPSRDICQRGTSLTIQCQVDSQVTMMFWYRQQPGQSLTLIATANQGSEATYESGFVIDKFPISRPNLTFSTLTVSNMSPEDSSIYLCSAETGADQPQHFGDGTRLSIL.